A selection of T cell receptor beta chains follows, all from one sample in a study of cytotoxic CD8 clonotypes in ibrutinib-treated CLL. The method was immunoSEQ multiplex PCR; TCRdb's version includes in-frame clones alone and lacks a portion of them. Here the sample spans 120,000 to 150,000 clones, 60% to 85% being singletons. The specimen was PBMCs, collected after 12 months of ibrutinib treatment. These TCRs come from a human donor with chronic lymphocytic leukemia. The conserved cysteine and the conserved F or W are not part of the CDR3 here.

TRBJ1-5 TRBV6-5 ASSAFGSNQPQH
TRBJ2-3 TRBV9 ASSPNRDRVTDTQY
TRBJ2-3 TRBV7-6 ASSAPDGARTDTQY
TRBJ1-2 TRBV7-2 ASSLAGTGVGYT
TRBJ1-3 TRBV10-3 ATTGFTGNTIY
TRBJ1-4 TRBV2 ASSFDGTNEKLF
TRBJ1-4 TRBV29-1 SVGRGTTNEKLF
TRBJ2-2 TRBV4-3 ASSQDNLAERTGELF
TRBJ2-1 TRBV10-2 ASSERNNEQF
TRBJ2-7 TRBV5-8 ASSLLRGSYEQY
TRBJ2-1 TRBV9 ASSVTSGSYNEQF
TRBJ1-1 TRBV25-1 ASSEWPASPTEAF
TRBJ2-2 TRBV7-2 ASSPGGAANTGELF
TRBJ2-7 TRBV27 ASSLVAGAYEQY
TRBJ1-4 TRBV18 ASSPPGSDEKLF
TRBJ2-5 TRBV6-5 ASSYSYFGIQETQY
TRBJ1-2 TRBV28 ASSSAGTGGGYGYT
TRBJ2-2 TRBV4-3 ASSQGWGTGGELF
TRBJ1-6 TRBV7-9 ASSQQGAGNSPLH
TRBJ1-2 TRBV28 ASRLQGGGYT
TRBJ2-7 TRBV5-5 ASSLTGYEQY
TRBJ2-7 TRBV4-1 ASSQEVGQAYEQY